This TCR beta chain emerged from a study of cytomegalovirus exposure and HLA in healthy donors. Study conclusions and caveats: The classifier, whose performance was assessed in both the original and validation cohorts, reportedly diagnosed cytomegalovirus status with high specificity and sensitivity.

Concerning this clone itself: Its target is not known. This sample also contains other DNA sequences that code for the same CDR3.

Germline V gene lookup returns CDR1 MDHEN and CDR2 SYDVKM. Trimming removed 3 bases from V and 3 bases from J, with 8 bases in between. The CDR3 contains 13 residues. The PCR contained 60 Vbeta and 13 Jbeta primers. Repertoires were generated with immunoSEQ multiplex PCR, while TCRdb's copy carries only in-frame clones and drops some. This table holds under 200,000 clones, 60% to 85% found once. The V gene is TRBV28, the J gene TRBJ1-2; D is ambiguous. The source material was PBMCs. The receptor's source is a woman in her thirties or forties in good health and CMV-seronegative. CDR3 sequence: CASSFGRDYGYTF. The CDR3 nucleotides read TGTGCCAGCAGTTTTGGGAGGGACTATGGCTACACCTTC.